What follows are 20 T cell receptor beta chains derived from one specimen sequenced in a study of blood T cell repertoires in COVID-19. Assay: immunoSEQ multiplex PCR; the TCRdb copy retains only in-frame clones and omits some. In the table there are 180,000 or so clones, approximately 85% of which are singletons. Sequencing was performed on peripheral blood. The receptors here all came from an elderly woman with acute or convalescent COVID-19.

This clone appeared a few times. For the CDR3, the DNA is TGTGCCAGCACCCCGGCTCAACAGGGGGTTTTCCAAGAGACCCAGTACTTC. It translates to CASTPAQQGVFQETQYF. The rearrangement joins TRBV28 to TRBJ2-5, with 8 bases fitting TRBD1. CDR1 is MDHEN, CDR2 SYDVKM, per germline. V lost 7 bases and J lost 1; bases outside the gene matches: 14. The CDR3 runs to 17 residues.

This rearrangement joins TRBV9 to TRBJ2-2; TRBD2 matches 7 bases. Looked up from germline, CDR1 is SGDLS and CDR2 is YYNGEE. J gave up 9 bases and V 0 bases, and 11 bases lay outside the gene matches. CDR3 length: 16 residues. In DNA form, the CDR3 reads TGTGCCAGCAGCGTAGGTAGTAGCGGGTCCTCAAGGGAGCTGTTTTTT. Residues: CASSVGSSGSSRELFF. Looking up the rest from reference TRBV9 and TRBJ2-2 gives the full variable domain: DSGVTQTPKHLITATGQRVTLRCSPRSGDLSVYWYQQSLDQGLQFLIQYYNGEERAKGNILERFSAQQFPDLHSELNLSSLELGDSALYFCASSVGSSGSSRELFFGEGSRLTVL.

The V call is TRBV7-8, the J call TRBJ1-2, with D perhaps TRBD1 (6 bases). The CDR3 length is 15 residues. From germline, CDR1 is SGHVS and CDR2 FQNEAQ. Between the trimmed V and J ends, which lost 0 bases and 10 bases, there was a span of 18 bases. CDR3 sequence reads: CASSLAPGGVGDYTF. Written as DNA, the CDR3 is TGTGCCAGCAGCTTAGCACCGGGGGGCGTTGGTGACTACACCTTC. The whole variable domain, filled in from reference TRBV7-8 and TRBJ1-2, reads GAGVSQSPRYKVAKRGQDVALRCDPISGHVSLFWYQQALGQGPEFLTYFQNEAQLDKSGLPSDRFFAERPEGSVSTLKIQRTQQEDSAVYLCASSLAPGGVGDYTFGSGTRLTVV.

The chain carries TRBV4-3 and TRBJ1-6; the D is unclear. The CDR3 is 16 residues long. CDR1 is LGHNA, CDR2 YSLEER, per germline. V lost 1 base, J lost 7 bases, and 14 bases lay in between. CDR3 nucleotide sequence: TGCGCCAGCAGCCAAGCCGTCGGGGTGGCGAATTCACCCCTCCACTTT. Its translation is CASSQAVGVANSPLHF.

The rearrangement uses TRBV2 and TRBJ2-3, with no clear D. V was pared by 7 bases and J by 0 bases, with 14 bases between. The CDR3 is made up of 15 amino acids. The V gene's germline CDR1 is SNHLY and CDR2 FYNNEI. This chain's CDR3 is CASISGTTSTDTQYF. The DNA of the CDR3 is TGTGCCAGCATTTCGGGTACTACTAGCACAGATACGCAGTATTTT.

The rearrangement uses TRBV6-2 or TRBV6-3 and TRBJ2-7, with TRBD2 matching over 7 bases. V lost 7 bases, J lost 3 bases, and 12 bases stayed unmatched. CDR1 MNHEY and CDR2 SVGEGT come from the germline V gene. The length of the CDR3 is 15 residues. CDR3 nucleotides: TGTGCCAGCATCCCCTCCCGGCGGGAGCTCTACGAGCAGTACTTC. As protein: CASIPSRRELYEQYF.

This clone was counted a single time. The chain is built from TRBV12-3 or TRBV12-4 and TRBJ2-1, with D tentatively TRBD1 (6 bases). V dropped 6 bases and J dropped 0 bases, with 6 bases sitting between them. The CDR3 is 13 residues long. CDR3 in amino acids: CASSRGSYNEQFF. In DNA form, the CDR3 reads TGTGCCAGCAGCAGGGGCTCCTACAATGAGCAGTTCTTC.

In nucleotides, the CDR3 is TGTGCCAGCAGCGTAGATGACTTCTCGGACAGGGGGCAGAGAAGGGAAGCTTTCTTT. It is translated as CASSVDDFSDRGQRREAFF. The chain combines TRBV9 with TRBJ1-1; 11 bases map to TRBD1. This CDR3 comprises 19 residues. Germline V lookup: CDR1 SGDLS, CDR2 YYNGEE. V was clipped by 0 bases and J by 8 bases; unmatched bases: 18. The full variable domain, its missing parts supplied by reference TRBV9 and TRBJ1-1, is DSGVTQTPKHLITATGQRVTLRCSPRSGDLSVYWYQQSLDQGLQFLIQYYNGEERAKGNILERFSAQQFPDLHSELNLSSLELGDSALYFCASSVDDFSDRGQRREAFFGQGTRLTVV.

V is TRBV30 and J is TRBJ1-1; D unresolved. Germline V CDR1 and CDR2: GTSNPN, SVGIG (reference sequence). With 5 bases removed from V and 0 bases from J, the gap between germline ends came to 10 bases. The CDR3 extends over 13 amino acids. CDR3 sequence: CAWAVGLNTEAFF. The CDR3 coding sequence is TGTGCCTGGGCCGTTGGCCTGAACACTGAAGCTTTCTTT.

This sequence joins TRBV14 and TRBJ2-7, with TRBD1 matching 9 bases. CDR1 and CDR2 (germline): SGHDN, FVKESK. There are 19 residues in the CDR3. The V segment lost 4 bases and the J segment 3 bases; nucleotides outside the gene matches: 19. CDR3 DNA: TGTGCCAGCAGCCTTTCCTATCATCCTTCCGGGACAGGGATCTACGAGCAGTACTTC. Protein product: CASSLSYHPSGTGIYEQYF.

Only a few counts were recorded for this clone. The gene calls are TRBV10-3 and TRBJ2-1, with 7 bases that match TRBD2. The CDR3 has 13 amino acids. V shed 2 bases, J shed 7 bases, and the junction held 2 bases outside the gene matches. Germline values: CDR1 ENHRY, CDR2 SYGVKD. CDR3 bases: TGTGCCATCAGTGAGGCGGGAGAAAATGAGCAGTTCTTC. It codes for CAISEAGENEQFF.

As concerns this clone: Other DNA variants within this sample encode the same CDR3. This chain links TRBV18 with TRBJ1-4; D unresolved. The germline V and J ends were trimmed by 0 bases and 4 bases, with 3 bases remaining between them. Germline CDR1 and CDR2: KGHSH and LQKENI. This CDR3 is built from 13 residues. The CDR3 reads CASSPPSNEKLFF. In DNA, the CDR3 is TGTGCCAGCTCACCACCCAGTAATGAAAAACTGTTTTTT.

The chain carries TRBV6-5 and TRBJ2-1; TRBD1 agrees at 9 bases. The V gene end was trimmed by 8 bases and the J gene end by 9 bases; junction bases not matched to a gene: 8. Germline loops: CDR1 MNHEY, CDR2 SVGAGI. The CDR3 length is 13 residues. The CDR3 spells CASRGQGWGEQFF. The CDR3 nucleotides read TGTGCCAGCCGGGGACAGGGCTGGGGTGAGCAGTTCTTC.

The sample holds one count of this clone. The chain couples TRBV19 to TRBJ1-2; D possibly corresponds to TRBD1 (5 bases). The CDR3 sequence is 13 residues long. The V gene's germline CDR1 is LNHDA and CDR2 SQIVND (reference sequence). Trimming took off 3 bases at V and 4 bases at J, with 9 bases between the two ends. This chain's CDR3 is CASSMGGAYGYTF. In nucleotides, the CDR3 is TGTGCCAGTAGTATGGGGGGAGCCTATGGCTACACCTTC.

The CDR3 region has the DNA TGTGCCAGCAGCTTAGATCGCGGCTCTGAGCAGTTCTTC. The encoded protein is CASSLDRGSEQFF. V usage is TRBV11-3 and J usage is TRBJ2-1; D unresolved. Trimming removed 0 bases from V and 9 bases from J, with 9 bases in between. Germline values: CDR1 SGHNT, CDR2 YENEEA. This CDR3 region has 13 residues.

In its sample, this clone was seen once. CDR3 sequence: CASSLEVAGDGDTQYF. The CDR3 nucleotides are TGTGCCAGCAGCTTAGAGGTAGCGGGAGATGGAGATACGCAGTATTTT. This chain connects TRBV7-2 to TRBJ2-3; TRBD2 matches 9 bases. V lost 1 base and J lost 5; bases outside the gene matches: 7. Per the germline V gene, CDR1 is SGHTA and CDR2 is FQGNSA. This CDR3 has 16 residues.

This clone was found once. This chain links TRBV12-5 with TRBJ2-1, with TRBD2 matching over 11 bases. V lost 1 base to trimming and J lost 9 bases; unmatched junction nucleotides: 8. Germline V gene data show CDR1 as LGHNT and CDR2 as FRNRAP. The CDR3 contains 16 residues. The CDR3 protein is CASGLALLAGVGEQFF. The CDR3, as DNA: TGTGCTAGTGGTTTGGCCCTACTAGCGGGAGTTGGTGAGCAGTTCTTC. Together with reference TRBV12-5 and TRBJ2-1, the CDR3 gives the full variable domain: DARVTQTPRHKVTEMGQEVTMRCQPILGHNTVFWYRQTMMQGLELLAYFRNRAPLDDSGMPKDRFSAEMPDATLATLKIQPSEPRDSAVYFCASGLALLAGVGEQFFGPGTRLTVL.

The rearrangement links TRBV7-2 to TRBJ2-7; D call uncertain. CDR3 length: 15 amino acids. CDR1 and CDR2 from the germline V gene are SGHTA and FQGNSA. V was trimmed by 5 bases and J by 4 bases, leaving 18 bases between them. The DNA for the CDR3 is TGTGCCAGCAGCGGGCCCGAACGGATGATTTACGAGCAGTACTTC. Translation: CASSGPERMIYEQYF.

With regard to this clone: The junction does not match germline at one end; this may be a read error. The rearrangement joins TRBV25-1 to TRBJ1-2, with D perhaps TRBD1 (6 bases). Germline V gene sequence: CDR1 MGHDK, CDR2 SYGVNS. This CDR3 comprises 13 residues. CDR3 DNA: TGTGCCAGCAGTGGGCTTATGACAGGCTTAACCCTTTTC. Translation: CASSGLMTGLTLF.

This rearrangement joins TRBV5-5 to TRBJ1-6, with D perhaps TRBD1 (5 bases). This CDR3 contains 17 residues. V was cut by 0 bases and J by 1 base, with 11 bases left in between. Looked up from germline, CDR1 is SGHKS and CDR2 is YYEKEE (reference sequence). CDR3 DNA sequence: TGTGCCAGCAGCTTGGGAGAGACAGATTCCTATAATTCACCCCTCCACTTT. The encoded protein is CASSLGETDSYNSPLHF.